This T cell receptor beta chain originates from a study of blood T cell repertoires in COVID-19. Study-level background: COVID-19 samples collected from the United States, Italy and Spain covered acute and convalescent phases.

Germline CDR1 is MGHDK and CDR2 is SYGVNS. The V and J ends lost 3 bases and 5 bases respectively, with 13 bases between them. The CDR3 loop spans 14 amino acids. In the source study's methods: Amplification of reference gene primers was used by the study to estimate nucleated cell counts. Some clones are missing from TCRdb's copy, which holds only in-frame ones; the method was immunoSEQ multiplex PCR. D and trimming come from the DNA, and the V and J calls and clone size come from that table. This sample has 140,000 to 150,000 clones, with 75% to 90% found just once. The sequence was obtained from a man aged 55-75 years with active or convalescent COVID-19. Input material: peripheral blood. J is TRBJ1-2 and V is TRBV25-1, with a tentative D call TRBD1 (6 bases). DNA for the CDR3: TGTGCCAGCAGTGACCACCAGGGGTTGTATGGCTACACCTTC. It codes for CASSDHQGLYGYTF.